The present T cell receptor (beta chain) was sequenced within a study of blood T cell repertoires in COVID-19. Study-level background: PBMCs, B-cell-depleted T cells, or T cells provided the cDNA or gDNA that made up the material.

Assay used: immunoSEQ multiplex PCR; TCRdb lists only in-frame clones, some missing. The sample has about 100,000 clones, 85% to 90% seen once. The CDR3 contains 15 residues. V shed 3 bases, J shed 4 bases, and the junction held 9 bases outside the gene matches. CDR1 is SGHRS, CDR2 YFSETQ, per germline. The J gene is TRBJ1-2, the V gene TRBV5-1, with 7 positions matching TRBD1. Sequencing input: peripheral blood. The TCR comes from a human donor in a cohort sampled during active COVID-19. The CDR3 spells CASSSQGGSGYGYTF. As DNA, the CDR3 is TGCGCCAGCAGCTCCCAGGGGGGTTCGGGCTATGGCTACACCTTC. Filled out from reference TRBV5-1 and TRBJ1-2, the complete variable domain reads KAGVTQTPRYLIKTRGQQVTLSCSPISGHRSVSWYQQTPGQGLQFLFEYFSETQRNKGNFPGRFSGRQFSNSRSEMNVSTLELGDSALYLCASSSQGGSGYGYTFGSGTRLTVV.